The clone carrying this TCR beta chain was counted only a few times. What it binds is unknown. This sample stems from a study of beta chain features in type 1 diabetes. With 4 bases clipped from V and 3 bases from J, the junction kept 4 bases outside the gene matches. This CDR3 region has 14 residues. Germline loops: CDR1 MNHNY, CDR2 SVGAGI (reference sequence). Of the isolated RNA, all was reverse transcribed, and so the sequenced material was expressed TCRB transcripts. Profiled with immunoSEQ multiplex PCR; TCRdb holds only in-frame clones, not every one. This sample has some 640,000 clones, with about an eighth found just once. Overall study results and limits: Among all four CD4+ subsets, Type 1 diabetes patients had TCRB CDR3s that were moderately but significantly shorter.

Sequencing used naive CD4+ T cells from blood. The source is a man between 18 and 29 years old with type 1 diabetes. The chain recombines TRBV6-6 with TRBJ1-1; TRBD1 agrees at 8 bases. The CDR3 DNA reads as TGTGCCAGCAGTTTGACAGGGGTTGACACTGAAGCTTTCTTT. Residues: CASSLTGVDTEAFF.